A selection of T cell receptor beta chains follows, all from one sample in a study of cytomegalovirus exposure and HLA in healthy donors. Assay used: immunoSEQ multiplex PCR; TCRdb lists only in-frame clones, some missing. The data show 150,000 to 180,000 clones, approximately 86% seen once. The source material was PBMCs. The receptors shown here come from a human donor in good health. CDR3s leave out the opening cysteine and the closing phenylalanine or tryptophan.

v_call	j_call	cdr3_aa
TRBV6-5	TRBJ1-5	ASSPNAGQPQH
TRBV5-6	TRBJ1-2	ASTQDRNYGYT
TRBV15	TRBJ1-5	ATSSRDRGRDPYQPQH
TRBV5-1	TRBJ2-3	ASSSSLAGVTDTQY
TRBV2	TRBJ2-7	ASSGGRASYEQY
TRBV6-1	TRBJ1-1	ASSEVRENTEAF
TRBV19	TRBJ1-1	ASKRKSEAF
TRBV29-1	TRBJ2-7	SVEDQQGADTY
TRBV29-1	TRBJ2-3	SGAGDTQY
TRBV2	TRBJ1-1	ASRYNAEAF
TRBV14	TRBJ2-5	ASSQEGRLQETQY
TRBV29-1	TRBJ1-4	SVTGQGREKLF
TRBV9	TRBJ2-2	ASTPTPRDRGWGVDTGELF
TRBV5-1	TRBJ2-5	ASSTGLASQETQY
TRBV29-1	TRBJ2-3	SVANSGTDTQY
TRBV9	TRBJ2-1	ASSPALTSGRLGEQF
TRBV29-1	TRBJ2-7	SVGTSHEQY